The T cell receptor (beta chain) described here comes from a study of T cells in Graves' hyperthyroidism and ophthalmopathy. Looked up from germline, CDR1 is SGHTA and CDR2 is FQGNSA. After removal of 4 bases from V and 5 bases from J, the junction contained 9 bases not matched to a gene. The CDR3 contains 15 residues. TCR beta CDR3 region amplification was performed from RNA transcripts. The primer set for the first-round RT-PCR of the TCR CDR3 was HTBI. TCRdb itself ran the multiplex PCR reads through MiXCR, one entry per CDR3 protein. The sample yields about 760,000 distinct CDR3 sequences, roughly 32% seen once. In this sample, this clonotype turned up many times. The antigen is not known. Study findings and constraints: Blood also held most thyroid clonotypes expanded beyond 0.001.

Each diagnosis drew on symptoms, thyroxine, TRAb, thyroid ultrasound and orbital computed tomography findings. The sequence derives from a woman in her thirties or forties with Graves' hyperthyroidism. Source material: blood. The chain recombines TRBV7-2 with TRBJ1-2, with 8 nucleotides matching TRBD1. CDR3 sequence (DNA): TGTGCCAGCAGCTCCCACAGGGGGATGAGTTATGGCTACACCTTC. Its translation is CASSSHRGMSYGYTF.